Presented here are 16 T cell receptor beta chains from one specimen sequenced in a study of blood T cell repertoires in COVID-19. Clones were sequenced by immunoSEQ multiplex PCR, and TCRdb holds only the in-frame ones, with some missing. The table lists 350,000 or so clones, 80% to 90% of them singletons. Source material: PBMCs or T cells enriched from blood (not recorded which). These receptors were obtained from a woman aged 40 to 50 with acute COVID-19.

The chain has TRBV10-3 and TRBJ1-4, with D tentatively TRBD1 (5 bases). From germline, CDR1 is ENHRY and CDR2 SYGVKD. This CDR3 is built from 16 residues. V was clipped by 5 bases and J by 0 bases, with 13 bases between them. Written as DNA, the CDR3 is TGTGCCATCAGTAATCGACAGCTTGCAACTAATGAAAAACTGTTTTTT. Its translation is CAISNRQLATNEKLFF.

This chain uses TRBV27 with TRBJ1-2; weak D call: TRBD1 (5 bases). Trimming removed 6 bases at V and 3 bases at J, with 17 bases between. This CDR3 region has 15 residues. Germline V CDR1 and CDR2: MNHEY, SMNVEV (reference sequence). CDR3 sequence reads: CASSSPAQGDYGYTF. CDR3 bases: TGTGCCAGCAGCTCCCCCGCCCAAGGGGACTATGGCTACACCTTC.

The chain is built from TRBV6-5 and TRBJ2-5; unclear D gene. The V end was cut by 9 bases, the J end by 4 bases, with 15 bases between. CDR3 size: 13 residues. CDR1 is MNHEY, CDR2 SVGAGI, per germline. DNA for the CDR3: TGTGCCAGTTATGGGCACGTGGGAGAGACCCAGTACTTC. Its protein is CASYGHVGETQYF.

This chain uses TRBV6-5 with TRBJ1-2; D unclear. CDR1 MNHEY and CDR2 SVGAGI come from the germline V gene. V was clipped by 9 bases and J by 8 bases, with 16 bases between them. The CDR3 runs 12 residues. The CDR3 sequence: CARRVHLDGYTF. As DNA, the CDR3 is TGTGCCAGGAGGGTACATCTGGACGGCTACACCTTC.

The CDR3 bases are TGTGCCAGCAGGGCGACTAGCGGGAGGGCTAACGAGTACTTC. Encoded protein: CASRATSGRANEYF. The chain employs TRBV6-5 and TRBJ2-7, with TRBD2 identical over 14 bases. CDR3 length equals 14 residues. Germline CDR1 is MNHEY and CDR2 is SVGAGI. J was trimmed by 11 bases and V by 6 bases; bases with no gene match: 9.

This clone was detected once. This rearrangement joins TRBV7-2 to TRBJ1-2; 9 nucleotides agree with TRBD1. The germline CDR1 and CDR2 sequences are SGHTA and FQGNSA. The CDR3 is made up of 14 amino acids. The trim removed 4 bases at V and 8 bases at J, leaving 8 bases unmatched. CDR3 amino acids: CASSSQQGAEGYTF. The CDR3, as DNA: TGTGCCAGCAGCTCCCAACAGGGGGCCGAGGGCTACACCTTC. Complete variable domain (other parts from reference TRBV7-2 and TRBJ1-2): GAGVSQSPSNKVTEKGKDVELRCDPISGHTALYWYRQSLGQGLEFLIYFQGNSAPDKSGLPSDRFSAERTGGSVSTLTIQRTQQEDSAVYLCASSSQQGAEGYTFGSGTRLTVV.

The chain is built from TRBV28 and TRBJ1-1; D might be TRBD1 (5 bases). In germline, CDR1 is MDHEN, CDR2 SYDVKM. Trimming stripped 5 bases from V and 5 bases from J, with 21 bases between. The CDR3 spans 16 residues. The CDR3 sequence: CASSLTNNRRGTEAFF. The CDR3 coding sequence is TGTGCCAGCAGTCTCACGAATAACAGGAGAGGAACTGAAGCTTTCTTT.

This clone came up once. The V and J genes are TRBV27 and TRBJ1-5; D is unclear. Germline-derived CDR1 and CDR2 are MNHEY and SMNVEV (reference sequence). The CDR3 consists of 15 residues. V lost 3 bases, J lost 1 base, and 10 bases lay in between. The CDR3 protein is CASSFWPPSNQPQHF. CDR3 DNA sequence: TGTGCCAGCAGTTTTTGGCCGCCGAGCAATCAGCCCCAGCATTTT.

The chain joins TRBV7-9 to TRBJ2-2; 9 positions agree with TRBD2. The V gene end was trimmed by 2 bases and the J gene end by 6 bases; junction bases not matched to a gene: 13. The CDR3 runs to 18 residues. Germline-derived CDR1 and CDR2 are SEHNR and FQNEAQ (reference sequence). The CDR3 spells CASSLSTSGRGIAGELFF. Written as DNA, the CDR3 is TGTGCCAGCAGCTTATCGACTAGCGGCCGGGGGATAGCCGGGGAGCTGTTTTTT.

V and J are TRBV13 and TRBJ2-7; D is unclear. Trimming took off 5 bases at V and 5 bases at J, with 10 bases between the two ends. There are 12 residues in the CDR3. Germline V gene sequence: CDR1 PRHDT, CDR2 FYEKMQ (reference sequence). CDR3 in DNA: TGTGCCAGCAGCCTTGGTGGAGACGAGCAGTACTTC. Its translation is CASSLGGDEQYF.

V gene TRBV19 combines with J gene TRBJ1-3; TRBD1 aligns across 7 bases. The CDR3 has 15 amino acids. V shed 3 bases, J shed 0 bases, and the junction held 2 bases outside the gene matches. Germline V lookup: CDR1 LNHDA, CDR2 SQIVND (reference sequence). CDR3 nucleotide sequence: TGTGCCAGTAGTATGGGACAGAACTCTGGAAACACCATATATTTT. Translation: CASSMGQNSGNTIYF.

The chain employs TRBV10-3 and TRBJ1-1; a weak D match, TRBD1 (5 bases). The ends were cut back, 3 bases at V and 9 bases at J, with 11 bases in the middle. This CDR3 region has 12 residues. Germline CDR1 ENHRY, CDR2 SYGVKD. CDR3 bases: TGTGCCATCAGTGATTATGGGGCGCAAGCTTTCTTT. Protein sequence: CAISDYGAQAFF.

This chain uses TRBV4-3 with TRBJ2-7, with D possibly being TRBD2 (6 bases). Germline loops: CDR1 LGHNA, CDR2 YSLEER. V was cut by 1 base and J by 7 bases, with 17 bases left in between. The CDR3 contains 15 residues. CDR3 coding DNA: TGCGCCAGCAGCCAAGGAGGCGGGTTCGGGGGAGAGCAGTACTTC. Protein product: CASSQGGGFGGEQYF.

The V call is TRBV4-2, the J call TRBJ2-7; 13 bases fit TRBD2. This CDR3 is 19 amino acids long. Looked up from germline, CDR1 is LGHNA and CDR2 is YNFKEQ. The V and J ends lost 4 bases and 2 bases, in that order; junction bases with no gene match: 14. CDR3 bases: TGTGCCAGCAGCCCCGCGGGACTAGCGGGGAATGGGGTTGCCTACGAGCAGTACTTC. As protein: CASSPAGLAGNGVAYEQYF.

The V and J genes are TRBV19 and TRBJ2-1, with 14 bases that match TRBD2. After removal of 0 bases from V and 8 bases from J, the junction contained 6 bases not matched to a gene. This CDR3 spans 17 amino acids. Germline CDR1 reads LNHDA; CDR2 reads SQIVND (reference sequence). This chain's CDR3 is CASSIERTSGRRDEQFF. The CDR3 DNA reads as TGTGCCAGTAGTATAGAAAGGACTAGCGGGAGGAGGGATGAGCAGTTCTTC. The whole variable domain, filled in from reference TRBV19 and TRBJ2-1, reads DGGITQSPKYLFRKEGQNVTLSCEQNLNHDAMYWYRQDPGQGLRLIYYSQIVNDFQKGDIAEGYSVSREKKESFPLTVTSAQKNPTAFYLCASSIERTSGRRDEQFFGPGTRLTVL.

The CDR3 loop reads CASTTSGRYNEQFF. CDR3 coding DNA: TGTGCCAGTACGACTAGCGGGAGATACAATGAGCAGTTCTTC. The chain carries TRBV19 and TRBJ2-1; 12 bases agree with TRBD2. V was clipped by 7 bases and J by 4 bases; unmatched bases: 2. CDR3 size: 14 residues. Germline-derived CDR1 and CDR2 are LNHDA and SQIVND (reference sequence).